Many counts were recorded for the clone carrying this TCR beta chain. The CDR3 covers 13 residues. The ends were cut back, 6 bases at V and 1 base at J, with 8 bases in the middle. Germline loops: CDR1 SNHLY, CDR2 FYNNEI. Indicated time point: after trial treatment. This sample's treatment: LDRT plus nivolumab, ipilimumab, low-dose cyclophosphamide and aspirin (RACIN trial). This sample stems from a study of low-dose radiotherapy and immunotherapy resistance in tumors. Whole-study context: The fractionation for Cohort 1 was 0.5 Gy per fraction every 2 weeks, totaling 6.5 Gy. Both drugs were delivered intravenously to patients (nivolumab 240 mg every two weeks and ipilimumab 1 mg/kg every six weeks).

cDNA synthesis used a TRAV/TRBV-specific primer set for both chains. Amplification, which lasted roughly 20 PCR cycles, used a constant-region primer and V-primer adapter to amplify TCRs. TCRdb re-analysed the reads in MiXCR, keeping a single row per CDR3 protein. The sample holds approximately 100,000 distinct CDR3 sequences, about 20% seen once. The clonotype originates from a male donor with prostate cancer. This specimen consisted of PBMCs, obtained after low-dose radiotherapy plus immunotherapy. The rearrangement links TRBV2 to TRBJ2-3; D tentatively fits TRBD1 or TRBD2 (5 bases each). CDR3 in DNA: TGTGCCAGCAGGGGGGATGGCACAGATACGCAGTATTTT. Its protein product is CASRGDGTDTQYF.